This is a list of T cell receptor beta chains from one sample in a study of T cells expressing NK-cell markers. TCRdb processed the 5' RACE reads again and assigns one entry to each CDR3 protein, with no DNA. This sample contains about 550,000 distinct CDR3 sequences. The sample consisted of blood T cells: a sorted CD56 or NKG2C T cell subset, CD4+ or CD8+ T cells, or bulk PBMC T cells (not recorded which). These receptors all stem from a man between 18 and 35 years old in good health. CDR3s include the opening cysteine and the closing phenylalanine or tryptophan. Each record gives: J gene, V gene, CDR3 protein.

j_call: TRBJ2-3; v_call: TRBV11-2; cdr3_aa: CASSSSGLVTDTQYF
j_call: TRBJ1-5; v_call: TRBV5-1; cdr3_aa: CASSLGGGEGNQPQHF
j_call: TRBJ2-5; v_call: TRBV5-1; cdr3_aa: CASSVGTSGRLQETQYF
j_call: TRBJ1-2; v_call: TRBV5-1; cdr3_aa: CASSLAGPTPGYTF
j_call: TRBJ2-1; v_call: TRBV5-1; cdr3_aa: CASKGLAGSNEQFF
j_call: TRBJ2-3; v_call: TRBV3-1; cdr3_aa: CASSQTGTSGSLSTDTQYF
j_call: TRBJ2-7; v_call: TRBV20-1; cdr3_aa: CSASWGGGLDYEQYF
j_call: TRBJ2-3; v_call: TRBV28; cdr3_aa: CASTQWGARTDTQYF
j_call: TRBJ2-1; v_call: TRBV4-1; cdr3_aa: CASSQERQLRGNEQFF
j_call: TRBJ2-2; v_call: TRBV7-3; cdr3_aa: CASSSDTYTGELFF
j_call: TRBJ2-2; v_call: TRBV5-5; cdr3_aa: CASSLGAAVGIGELFF
j_call: TRBJ2-2; v_call: TRBV11-1; cdr3_aa: CASSLPGPGITGELFF
j_call: TRBJ1-3; v_call: TRBV7-9; cdr3_aa: CASSLEGGAAGNTIYF
j_call: TRBJ2-1; v_call: TRBV29-1; cdr3_aa: CSAGGGSGTNEQFF
j_call: TRBJ1-6; v_call: TRBV20-1; cdr3_aa: CSATARGPLHF
j_call: TRBJ2-1; v_call: TRBV20-1; cdr3_aa: CSALRGGFGNEQFF
j_call: TRBJ2-3; v_call: TRBV6-2/TRBV6-3; cdr3_aa: CASSQIRGTSGRARYADTQYF
j_call: TRBJ2-7; v_call: TRBV7-2; cdr3_aa: CASSLASGLTYEQYF
j_call: TRBJ2-1; v_call: TRBV20-1; cdr3_aa: CSASSGRPYEQFF
j_call: TRBJ1-5; v_call: TRBV28; cdr3_aa: CASTLAGAEVVQPQHF
j_call: TRBJ2-6; v_call: TRBV5-1; cdr3_aa: CASSLVSTGDGANVLTF
j_call: TRBJ2-1; v_call: TRBV7-6; cdr3_aa: CASSLGYGGSVVNEQFF
j_call: TRBJ2-1; v_call: TRBV10-3; cdr3_aa: CAIRRANRSYNEQFF
j_call: TRBJ2-1; v_call: TRBV5-1; cdr3_aa: CASSFLAGRSYNEQFF
j_call: TRBJ1-3; v_call: TRBV15; cdr3_aa: CATSRDDRLGNTIYF
j_call: TRBJ2-1; v_call: TRBV28; cdr3_aa: CASAVSRSYNEQFF
j_call: TRBJ1-3; v_call: TRBV28; cdr3_aa: CASTHRTGTGGNTIYF
j_call: TRBJ2-2; v_call: TRBV7-6; cdr3_aa: CASSLTYRELFF
j_call: TRBJ1-3; v_call: TRBV6-5; cdr3_aa: CASSYSHKTSSGNTIYF
j_call: TRBJ2-1; v_call: TRBV9; cdr3_aa: CASSPQLAGEQFF
j_call: TRBJ1-4; v_call: TRBV6-5; cdr3_aa: CASSALRQGLTNEKLFF
j_call: TRBJ2-3; v_call: TRBV20-1; cdr3_aa: CSARDSPLAGGRTDTQYF
j_call: TRBJ2-7; v_call: TRBV20-1; cdr3_aa: CSARDRISGSLGYEQYF
j_call: TRBJ2-1; v_call: TRBV27; cdr3_aa: CASSVDYLYYNEQFF
j_call: TRBJ1-4; v_call: TRBV6-1; cdr3_aa: CASSGQVLNEKLFF
j_call: TRBJ2-2; v_call: TRBV12-3/TRBV12-4; cdr3_aa: CASSSQAGAGSGELFF
j_call: TRBJ2-1; v_call: TRBV5-1; cdr3_aa: CASSDGTSSNNEQFF
j_call: TRBJ1-5; v_call: TRBV7-6; cdr3_aa: CASSLGHRGGGQPQHF
j_call: TRBJ2-5; v_call: TRBV20-1; cdr3_aa: CSATSGMFETQYF
j_call: TRBJ1-4; v_call: TRBV12-3/TRBV12-4; cdr3_aa: CASSPGPGIEKLFF